Below, 32 T cell receptor beta chains from the same sample are listed, as sequenced in a study of monozygotic twins with inflammatory bowel disease. TCRdb reprocessed the 5' RACE reads; each CDR3 protein has one entry and no DNA is given. The sample table sets out around 210,000 distinct CDR3 sequences. The source material was blood. The receptors were sampled from a human donor with ulcerative colitis or Crohn's disease, or a healthy co-twin of an affected twin (not recorded which).

The chain links TRBV7-2 to TRBJ1-4; TCRdb selects TRBD1, and the lack of DNA leaves this call unchecked. The CDR3 contains 15 residues. From germline, CDR1 is SGHTA and CDR2 FQGNSA. CDR3 protein: CASSFYGTGGEKLFF.

CDR3 protein: CASSLVSGGRGTGELFF. J is TRBJ2-2 and V is TRBV11-2; no DNA is available, so the TRBD1 call from TCRdb remains unchecked. CDR3 size: 17 residues. CDR1 is SGHAT, CDR2 FQNNGV, per germline.

The chain is built from TRBV3-1 and TRBJ2-7; TCRdb reports TRBD1, a call that lacks DNA to check it against. Germline lookup yields CDR1 LGHDT and CDR2 YNNKEL (reference sequence). This CDR3 is built from 16 residues. CDR3 sequence: CASSQTTGRPSYEQYF.

The CDR3 reads CASSLAASYNEQFF. The chain has TRBV4-3 and TRBJ2-1. The CDR3 is made up of 14 amino acids. CDR1 is LGHNA and CDR2 is YSLEER in the germline V gene.

The rearrangement joins TRBV11-2 to TRBJ2-5; there is no DNA to check the TCRdb D call of TRBD1. This CDR3 spans 13 amino acids. The germline gives CDR1 SGHAT, CDR2 FQNNGV. The CDR3 spells CASSFGQKETQYF.

V gene TRBV20-1 combines with J gene TRBJ1-1; the D call from TCRdb, TRBD1, cannot be confirmed without DNA. This CDR3 spans 15 amino acids. CDR1 DFQATT and CDR2 SNEGSKA come from the germline V gene (reference sequence). CDR3 in amino acids: CSASGANQGITEAFF.

The chain is built from TRBV29-1 and TRBJ2-1. The CDR3 length is 11 residues. CDR1 and CDR2 from the germline V gene are SQVTM and ANQGSEA. CDR3 loop: CSVSFGAEQFF.

This chain uses TRBV19 with TRBJ1-5; TCRdb returns TRBD1, unconfirmable since there is no DNA. Germline V CDR1 and CDR2: LNHDA, SQIVND (reference sequence). This CDR3 spans 13 amino acids. The CDR3 region is CASNENPLQPQHF. Using reference TRBV19 and TRBJ1-5 for the parts outside the CDR3, the full variable domain is DGGITQSPKYLFRKEGQNVTLSCEQNLNHDAMYWYRQDPGQGLRLIYYSQIVNDFQKGDIAEGYSVSREKKESFPLTVTSAQKNPTAFYLCASNENPLQPQHFGDGTRLSIL.

The rearrangement joins TRBV30 to TRBJ2-7; as DNA is missing, the TRBD2 call by TCRdb cannot be tested. Germline CDR1 and CDR2: GTSNPN and SVGIG (reference sequence). The CDR3 contains 11 residues. The CDR3 sequence is CAWNRGLEQYF.

The chain combines TRBV7-2 with TRBJ1-4. CDR1 and CDR2 (germline): SGHTA, FQGNSA. The CDR3 is made up of 13 amino acids. The CDR3: CASTVAGGRKLFF.

The chain is built from TRBV20-1 and TRBJ2-1; TCRdb picks TRBD2, but there is no DNA to check that call. The CDR3 is 14 residues long. CDR1 is DFQATT and CDR2 is SNEGSKA in the germline V gene (reference sequence). The CDR3 region is CSGTSSGVYNEQFF.

V is TRBV4-1 and J is TRBJ2-1. CDR1 and CDR2 from the germline V gene are MGHRA and YSYEKL. This CDR3 is 18 amino acids long. CDR3 sequence: CASSFSRQGTSSYNEQFF.

The chain employs TRBV7-9 and TRBJ1-1. The CDR3 has 14 amino acids. Per germline, CDR1 SEHNR and CDR2 FQNEAQ (reference sequence). CDR3 sequence: CASRLGAVNTEAFF.

This sequence joins TRBV28 and TRBJ1-2; the D gene TCRdb calls, TRBD1, cannot be checked with no DNA. The CDR3 has 17 amino acids. Germline CDR1 is MDHEN and CDR2 is SYDVKM. The CDR3 is CASSPQGTPPRRDGYTF.

This chain's CDR3 is CASSTLARTGRLADEQFF. The V call is TRBV5-5, the J call TRBJ2-1; no DNA is available, so the TRBD1 call from TCRdb remains unchecked. The CDR3 has 18 residues. Germline V lookup: CDR1 SGHKS, CDR2 YYEKEE (reference sequence).

The rearrangement uses TRBV24-1 and TRBJ2-5; the TCRdb D gene call, TRBD2, has no DNA to confirm it. The CDR3 covers 13 residues. Germline V gene data show CDR1 as KGHDR and CDR2 as SFDVKD. CDR3: CATSSEGKETQYF.

The V gene is TRBV6-5, the J gene TRBJ2-7; the TCRdb call, TRBD2, lacks DNA for checking. The CDR3 contains 18 residues. The germline gives CDR1 MNHEY, CDR2 SVGAGI. CDR3 sequence: CASSYSQSGVKSSYEQYF.

The V and J genes are TRBV7-2 and TRBJ2-7; the TCRdb call, TRBD2, lacks DNA for checking. In germline, CDR1 is SGHTA, CDR2 FQGNSA. The CDR3 totals 15 residues. This chain's CDR3 is CASSARTSGVHEQYF.

The V call is TRBV7-3, the J call TRBJ2-7; TCRdb selects TRBD1, and the lack of DNA leaves this call unchecked. The CDR3 has 15 residues. The germline V gene has CDR1 SGHTA and CDR2 FQGTGA. The CDR3 reads CASSPWGGGSYEQYF.

The CDR3 protein is CASSQDWPGGRGYEQYF. This sequence joins TRBV4-2 and TRBJ2-7; TCRdb selects TRBD1, and the lack of DNA leaves this call unchecked. The germline V gene encodes CDR1 LGHNA and CDR2 YNFKEQ. CDR3 length equals 17 residues.

V and J are TRBV18 and TRBJ2-7; no DNA is available, so the TRBD1 call from TCRdb remains unchecked. The germline V gene has CDR1 KGHSH and CDR2 LQKENI. The CDR3 loop spans 15 amino acids. CDR3: CASSPPDRISNEQYF.

The chain joins TRBV11-2 to TRBJ1-6; TCRdb proposes TRBD1, but this gene call is untestable without DNA. The germline gives CDR1 SGHAT, CDR2 FQNNGV. The CDR3 is made up of 13 amino acids. CDR3 sequence: CASSQQADSPLHF. Complete variable domain (other parts from reference TRBV11-2 and TRBJ1-6): EAGVAQSPRYKIIEKRQSVAFWCNPISGHATLYWYQQILGQGPKLLIQFQNNGVVDDSQLPKDRFSAERLKGVDSTLKIQPAKLEDSAVYLCASSQQADSPLHFGNGTRLTVT.

This chain uses TRBV9 with TRBJ2-3; TCRdb proposes TRBD2, but this gene call is untestable without DNA. Germline CDR1 is SGDLS and CDR2 is YYNGEE. The CDR3 runs 17 residues. CDR3 protein: CASSPGGKRGLGDTQYF.

The chain uses TRBV19 and TRBJ1-5; TCRdb's assignment of TRBD1 cannot be checked, as there is no DNA. The CDR3 extends over 14 amino acids. Germline V gives CDR1 LNHDA, CDR2 SQIVND (reference sequence). The CDR3 protein is CASRGTELFQPQHF.

The chain links TRBV4-2 to TRBJ2-3; TCRdb's assignment of TRBD2 cannot be checked, as there is no DNA. The germline V gene encodes CDR1 LGHNA and CDR2 YNFKEQ. The CDR3 loop spans 13 amino acids. The CDR3 sequence is CASSLSVWDTQYF.

The chain carries TRBV29-1 and TRBJ1-5; TCRdb calls TRBD1, which cannot be checked without DNA. The CDR3 has 13 residues. Per germline, CDR1 SQVTM and CDR2 ANQGSEA. The CDR3 loop reads CSVGSAGGQPQHF.

V and J are TRBV3-1 and TRBJ2-5; TCRdb selects TRBD2, and the lack of DNA leaves this call unchecked. The CDR3 length is 12 residues. CDR1 and CDR2 (germline): LGHDT, YNNKEL (reference sequence). This CDR3 is CASSQRDWTPYF.

V usage is TRBV27 and J usage is TRBJ1-1; no DNA is available, so the TRBD1 call from TCRdb remains unchecked. Germline assignment: CDR1 MNHEY and CDR2 SMNVEV (reference sequence). This CDR3 is built from 13 residues. CDR3 in amino acids: CASTQGWGTEAFF.

V gene TRBV12-3 or TRBV12-4 combines with J gene TRBJ2-3; TCRdb's D gene call, TRBD1, goes unchecked for lack of DNA. This CDR3 is 12 amino acids long. The CDR3 sequence is CASSPPGGTQYF.

V is TRBV6-1 and J is TRBJ1-1; without DNA, the TCRdb call of TRBD1 cannot be checked. Germline V gene data show CDR1 as MNHNS and CDR2 as SASEGT. The length of the CDR3 is 15 residues. The CDR3 is CASKGANVENTEAFF.

The chain joins TRBV11-2 to TRBJ1-5; the TRBD1 assignment by TCRdb is unverifiable without DNA. The CDR3 is 20 amino acids. Germline lookup yields CDR1 SGHAT and CDR2 FQNNGV. The CDR3 sequence is CASSYIPGTGSFLSNQPQHF.

The chain recombines TRBV13 with TRBJ1-2; TCRdb gives TRBD1 as the D gene, but with no DNA this cannot be confirmed. This CDR3 has 16 amino acids. Germline CDR1 and CDR2: PRHDT and FYEKMQ (reference sequence). This CDR3 reads CASSRRGTEKAYGYTF.